A selection of T cell receptor beta chains follows, all from one sample in a study of blood T cells in healthy people across ages. TCRdb re-analysed the 5' RACE reads in MiXCR, keeping a single row per CDR3 protein. The sample includes 700,000 to 850,000 distinct CDR3 sequences, under 40% of them seen just once. The sequencing input was blood. The receptors were sampled from a man aged 18 to 30 in good health. The CDR3 runs from the conserved cysteine through the conserved F or W. A D gene is named only where the DNA matches it firmly. Rows give clone size only sometimes, using once, few, many, or a class for an expanded clone.

TRBV4-3,TRBD2,few,TRBJ2-3,CASSREVAGGRDTQYF,TGCGCCAGCAGCCGGGAGGTTGCGGGGGGGAGGGATACGCAGTATTTT
TRBV12-3/TRBV12-4,-,-,TRBJ2-7,CASSSTSQGVNSYNEQYF,TGTGCCAGCAGTTCGACCTCACAGGGTGTGAATTCCTACAATGAGCAGTACTTC
TRBV20-1,-,few,TRBJ2-5,CSARDLWGGKKETQYF,TGCAGTGCTAGAGATTTGTGGGGAGGAAAAAAAGAGACCCAGTACTTC
TRBV5-6,-,few,TRBJ2-2,CASSIRTDSNTGELFF,TGTGCCAGCAGCATAAGGACAGATTCGAACACCGGGGAGCTGTTTTTT
TRBV20-1,-,once,TRBJ2-2,CSARDTGSGELFF,TGCAGTGCTAGAGATACGGGCTCCGGGGAGCTGTTTTTT
TRBV5-1,-,many,TRBJ2-5,CASSLTPFQETQYF,TGCGCCAGCAGCTTGACCCCGTTCCAAGAGACCCAGTACTTC
TRBV24-1,-,few,TRBJ1-5,CATTRKDSNQPQHF,TGTGCCACCACCCGCAAGGATAGCAATCAGCCCCAGCATTTT
TRBV6-5,-,-,TRBJ1-1,CASSYDDRRDTEAFF,TGTGCCAGCAGTTACGACGACAGGAGGGACACTGAAGCTTTCTTT
TRBV16,-,-,TRBJ1-6,CASSLGGRTSPLHF,TGTGCCAGCAGCCTAGGGGGGAGGACCTCACCCCTCCACTTT
TRBV7-2,TRBD2,few,TRBJ2-7,CASRSGTSDYEQYF,TGTGCCAGCAGATCAGGGACTAGCGACTACGAGCAGTACTTC
TRBV7-9,-,-,TRBJ2-5,CASSSRDSPGGETQYF,TGTGCCAGCAGCTCACGGGACAGCCCGGGAGGAGAGACCCAGTACTTC
TRBV29-1,TRBD1,many,TRBJ2-7,CSAATGAYEQYF,TGCAGCGCCGCGACAGGGGCCTACGAGCAGTACTTC
TRBV6-1,-,once,TRBJ1-5,CASSDGTTGPLGNQPQHF,TGTGCCAGCAGTGATGGAACAACAGGGCCCCTGGGGAATCAGCCCCAGCATTTT
TRBV6-6,-,few,TRBJ1-2,CASSGSQGEGGYTF,TGTGCCAGCAGTGGATCCCAAGGGGAGGGTGGCTACACCTTC
TRBV21-1,-,few,TRBJ2-7,CASSKEGRTSGFYEQYF,TGTGCCAGCAGCAAAGAGGGAAGGACTAGCGGATTCTACGAGCAGTACTTC
TRBV25-1,TRBD1,few,TRBJ1-6,CASTAGGSYNSPLHF,TGTGCCAGCACCGCAGGGGGCTCCTATAATTCACCCCTCCACTTT
TRBV11-2,-,-,TRBJ1-1,CASSLDRGHEAFF,TGTGCCAGCAGCTTAGACAGGGGCCACGAAGCTTTCTTT
TRBV20-1,TRBD1,-,TRBJ1-1,CSARRGALGQGKGEAFF,TGCAGTGCTAGGAGGGGAGCATTGGGACAGGGAAAAGGTGAAGCTTTCTTT
TRBV4-3,-,-,TRBJ2-7,CASSQVWPNSYGQYF,TGCGCCAGCAGCCAAGTTTGGCCAAACTCCTACGGGCAGTACTTC
TRBV27,TRBD1,few,TRBJ2-2,CASIEGGHTGELFF,TGTGCCAGCATCGAAGGGGGCCACACCGGGGAGCTGTTTTTT
TRBV4-1,-,few,TRBJ2-7,CASSQLRGYEQYF,TGCGCCAGCAGCCAGCTACGGGGCTACGAGCAGTACTTC
TRBV24-1,-,-,TRBJ2-2,CATSLTTGELFF,TGTGCCACCAGCCTCACCACCGGGGAGCTGTTTTTT
TRBV18,-,-,TRBJ2-6,CASSPPNIGANVLTF,TGTGCCAGCTCACCACCGAATATTGGGGCCAACGTCCTGACTTTC
TRBV7-9,TRBD1,few,TRBJ1-2,CASSSRKGQIYGYTF,TGTGCCAGCAGCTCCAGGAAGGGACAGATCTATGGCTACACCTTC
TRBV27,-,-,TRBJ2-3,CASSPTGRGASTDTQYF,TGTGCCAGCAGTCCCACGGGGAGGGGGGCAAGCACAGATACGCAGTATTTT
TRBV15,-,few,TRBJ1-4,CATSRDRHQGEKLFF,TGTGCCACCAGCAGAGATCGGCACCAGGGCGAAAAACTGTTTTTT
TRBV11-2,TRBD1,-,TRBJ2-7,CASSFDRVVHEQYF,TGTGCCAGCAGCTTTGACAGGGTGGTCCACGAGCAGTACTTC